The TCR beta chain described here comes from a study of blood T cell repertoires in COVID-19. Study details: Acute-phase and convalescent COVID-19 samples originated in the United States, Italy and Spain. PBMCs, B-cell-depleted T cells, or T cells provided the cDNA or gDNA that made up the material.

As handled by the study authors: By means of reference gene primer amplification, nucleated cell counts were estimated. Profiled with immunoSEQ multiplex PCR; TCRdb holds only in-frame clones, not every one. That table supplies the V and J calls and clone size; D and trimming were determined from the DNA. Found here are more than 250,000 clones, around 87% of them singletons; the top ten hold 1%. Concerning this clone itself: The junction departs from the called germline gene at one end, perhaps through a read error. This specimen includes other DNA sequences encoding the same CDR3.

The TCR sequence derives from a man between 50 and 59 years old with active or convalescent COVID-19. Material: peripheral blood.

CDR3 region: CASSLERSGVETQYF. CDR3 coding DNA: TGCGCCAGCAGCTTGGAACGTTCAGGGGTAGAGACCCAGTACTTC. V is TRBV5-4 and J is TRBJ2-5; a weak D match, TRBD1 (6 bases). The CDR3 sequence is 15 residues long. CDR1 SGHNT and CDR2 YYREEE come from the germline V gene (reference sequence).